The clone carrying this T cell receptor (beta chain) was observed a handful of times. The same CDR3 arises from other DNA sequences in this sample as well. Here immunoSEQ multiplex PCR was the method, and the copy in TCRdb shows in-frame clones only, minus some. The sample shows about 45,000 clones, almost 90% of them seen only once. This specimen comes from a study of OX40 agonist ivuxolimab in advanced cancers. The CDR3 loop spans 15 amino acids. The V end was cut by 3 bases, the J end by 1 base, with 13 bases between. Germline loops: CDR1 SGDLS, CDR2 YYNGEE. Sequencing used CD4+ or CD8+ T cells sorted from blood, obtained in a trial of the OX40 agonist ivuxolimab. The rearrangement links TRBV9 to TRBJ2-5, with a tentative D call TRBD2 (6 bases). The TCR comes from an adult with an advanced solid tumor such as melanoma, head and neck, liver or kidney cancer. In nucleotides, the CDR3 is TGTGCCAGCAGCGGGCGGGACCGCTCCCAAGAGACCCAGTACTTC. It yields the protein CASSGRDRSQETQYF.